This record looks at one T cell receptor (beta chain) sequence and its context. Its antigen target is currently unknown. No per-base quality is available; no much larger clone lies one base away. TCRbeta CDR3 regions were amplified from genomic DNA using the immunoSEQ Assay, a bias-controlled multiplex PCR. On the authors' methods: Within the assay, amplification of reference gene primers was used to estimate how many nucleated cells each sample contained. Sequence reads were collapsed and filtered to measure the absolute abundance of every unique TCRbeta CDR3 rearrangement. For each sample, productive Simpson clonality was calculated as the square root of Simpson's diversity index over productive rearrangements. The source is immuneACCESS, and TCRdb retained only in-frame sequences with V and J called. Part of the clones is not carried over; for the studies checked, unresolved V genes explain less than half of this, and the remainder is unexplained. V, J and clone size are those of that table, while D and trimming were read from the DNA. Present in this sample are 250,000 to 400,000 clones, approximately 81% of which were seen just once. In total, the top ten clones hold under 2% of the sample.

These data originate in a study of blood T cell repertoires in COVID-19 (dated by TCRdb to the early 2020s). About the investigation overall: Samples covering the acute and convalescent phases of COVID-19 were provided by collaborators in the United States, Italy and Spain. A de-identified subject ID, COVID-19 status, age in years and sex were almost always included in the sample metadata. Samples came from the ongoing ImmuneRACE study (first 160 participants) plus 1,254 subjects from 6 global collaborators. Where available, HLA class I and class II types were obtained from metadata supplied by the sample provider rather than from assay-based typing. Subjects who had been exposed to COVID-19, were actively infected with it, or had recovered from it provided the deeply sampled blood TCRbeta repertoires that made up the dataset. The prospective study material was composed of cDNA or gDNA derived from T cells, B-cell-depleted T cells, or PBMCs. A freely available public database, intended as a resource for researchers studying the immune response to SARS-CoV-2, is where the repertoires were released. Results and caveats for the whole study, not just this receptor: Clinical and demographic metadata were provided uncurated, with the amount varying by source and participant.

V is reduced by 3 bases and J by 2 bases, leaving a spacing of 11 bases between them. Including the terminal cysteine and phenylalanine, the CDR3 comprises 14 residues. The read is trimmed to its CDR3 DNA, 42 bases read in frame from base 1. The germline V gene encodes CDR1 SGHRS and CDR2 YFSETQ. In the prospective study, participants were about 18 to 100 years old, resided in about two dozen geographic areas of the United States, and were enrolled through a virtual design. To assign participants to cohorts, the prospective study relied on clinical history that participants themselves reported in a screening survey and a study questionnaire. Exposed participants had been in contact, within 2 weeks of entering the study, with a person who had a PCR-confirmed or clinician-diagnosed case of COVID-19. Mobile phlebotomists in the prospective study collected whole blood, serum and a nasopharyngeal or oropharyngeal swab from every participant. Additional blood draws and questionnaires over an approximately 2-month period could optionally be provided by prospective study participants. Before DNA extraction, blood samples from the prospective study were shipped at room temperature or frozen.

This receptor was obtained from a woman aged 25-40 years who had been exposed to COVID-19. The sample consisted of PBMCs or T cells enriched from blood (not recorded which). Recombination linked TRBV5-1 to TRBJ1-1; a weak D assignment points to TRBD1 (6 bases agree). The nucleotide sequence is TGCGCCAGCAGCTCACGGACAGATAACACTGAAGCTTTCTTT. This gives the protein CASSSRTDNTEAFF.